A single sample is the source of the 2 T cell receptor beta chains below, sequenced in a study of identical twins. TCRdb recomputed calls from the 5' RACE reads with MiXCR, one row per CDR3 protein. The data contain 350,000 to 600,000 distinct CDR3 sequences, approximately 15% of them singletons. This sample was shared with a second study, whose subject was yellow fever vaccine responses in identical twins.

The sample consisted of CD4+ T cells sorted from blood. All receptors come from a woman under 30 in good health.

This rearrangement joins TRBV28 to TRBJ2-5, with 7 bases aligning to TRBD1. The CDR3 totals 15 residues. V lost 3 bases, J lost 1 base, and 5 bases stayed unmatched. Germline assignment: CDR1 MDHEN and CDR2 SYDVKM. CDR3 nucleotide sequence: TGTGCCAGCAGTTTGCCGGGACAGATCCAAGAGACCCAGTACTTC. Protein: CASSLPGQIQETQYF.

This clonotype was seen a few times. This chain connects TRBV15 to TRBJ2-5, with unresolved D. The CDR3 runs to 16 residues. The ends were cut back, 1 base at V and 1 base at J, with 13 bases in the middle. Germline-derived CDR1 and CDR2 are LNHNV and YYDKDF (reference sequence). This CDR3 is CATSRATSPTQETQYF. DNA for the CDR3: TGTGCCACCAGCAGAGCTACGAGCCCTACCCAAGAGACCCAGTACTTC.